What follows are 5 T cell receptor beta chains derived from one specimen sequenced in a study of CD8 T cells in ankylosing spondylitis (dated by TCRdb to about 2017). The library was prepared using 5' RACE. Reads for this sample came from an Illumina HiSeq 2500. TCRdb applied fastp at Q25 and MiXCR to the public reads, then kept only in-frame beta chains. Identical CDR3 protein sequences are pooled into one entry, listed with their most common genes and DNA. The sample profile shows around 340,000 distinct CDR3 sequences; 20% to 25% of them were found once. Approximately 14% of the sample is taken by the ten largest. The sample comprised blood, either unsorted or a sorted T cell fraction (not recorded which). These receptors all stem from a male donor with ankylosing spondylitis or in good health (not recorded which).

The J gene is TRBJ2-2, the V gene TRBV5-6, with D hard to call. V dropped 2 bases and J dropped 5 bases, with 10 bases sitting between them. The CDR3 covers 14 residues. Germline V gene sequence: CDR1 SGHDT, CDR2 YYEEEE. CDR3 DNA: TGTGCCAGCAGCTTACGGATGTTGACCGGGGAGCTGTTTTTT. Translated, it gives CASSLRMLTGELFF.

The V and J genes are TRBV7-8 and TRBJ2-7; D tentatively fits TRBD1 or TRBD2 (5 bases each). V gave up 4 bases and J gave up 1 base, with 17 bases separating them. Per germline, CDR1 SGHVS and CDR2 FQNEAQ. This CDR3 region has 16 residues. CDR3 region: CASSWGTRWISYEQYF. CDR3 nucleotide sequence: TGTGCCAGCAGCTGGGGGACCCGTTGGATATCCTACGAGCAGTACTTC.

The gene calls are TRBV7-9 and TRBJ2-7; tentatively, D is TRBD1 (8 bases). Trimming removed 11 bases at V and 2 bases at J, with 25 bases between. The germline V gene has CDR1 SEHNR and CDR2 FQNEAQ (reference sequence). The CDR3 consists of 16 residues. CDR3 bases: TGTGCCCAGCCAGAGCGGGACAGGCGCCCCCCCTACGAGCAGTACTTC. Its translation: CAQPERDRRPPYEQYF.

V and J are TRBV9 and TRBJ2-5, with TRBD2 identical over 8 bases. After removal of 0 bases from V and 1 base from J, the junction contained 14 bases not matched to a gene. The CDR3 contains 19 residues. Germline V gives CDR1 SGDLS, CDR2 YYNGEE. The CDR3 nucleotides are TGTGCCAGCAGCGTAGAGCAGGGGCTAGCGGGTAGATCCCAAGAGACCCAGTACTTC. This translates into CASSVEQGLAGRSQETQYF. Full variable domain (rest looked up from reference TRBV9 and TRBJ2-5): DSGVTQTPKHLITATGQRVTLRCSPRSGDLSVYWYQQSLDQGLQFLIQYYNGEERAKGNILERFSAQQFPDLHSELNLSSLELGDSALYFCASSVEQGLAGRSQETQYFGPGTRLLVL.

This clonotype was counted between two and nine times. The chain employs TRBV5-6 and TRBJ2-1; tentatively, D is TRBD1 or TRBD2 (5 bases each). Trimming removed 6 bases at V and 6 bases at J, with 25 bases between. CDR1 SGHDT and CDR2 YYEEEE come from the germline V gene. The CDR3 spans 17 residues. For the CDR3, the DNA is TGTGCCAGCACCCTTCGTCAGTGGGAGATTGGGACCAATGAGCAGTTCTTC. It codes for CASTLRQWEIGTNEQFF.